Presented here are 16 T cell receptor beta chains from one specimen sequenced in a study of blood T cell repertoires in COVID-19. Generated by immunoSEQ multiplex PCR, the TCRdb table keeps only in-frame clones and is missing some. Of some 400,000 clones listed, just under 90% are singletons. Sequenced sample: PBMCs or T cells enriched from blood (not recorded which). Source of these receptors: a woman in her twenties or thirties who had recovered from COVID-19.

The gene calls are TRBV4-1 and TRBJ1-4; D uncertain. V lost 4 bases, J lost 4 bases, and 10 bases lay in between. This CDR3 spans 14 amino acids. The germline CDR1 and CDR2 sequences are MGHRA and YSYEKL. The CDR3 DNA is TGCGCCAGCAGCCTTCTCCTAGGTAATGAAAAACTGTTTTTT. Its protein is CASSLLLGNEKLFF.

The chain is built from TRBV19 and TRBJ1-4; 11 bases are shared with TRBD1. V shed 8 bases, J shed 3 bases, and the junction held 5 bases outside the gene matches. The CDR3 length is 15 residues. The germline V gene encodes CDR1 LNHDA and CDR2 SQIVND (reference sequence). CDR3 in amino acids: CASRDRGRSNEKLFF. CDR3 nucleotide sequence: TGTGCCAGTCGGGACAGGGGGAGATCTAATGAAAAACTGTTTTTT.

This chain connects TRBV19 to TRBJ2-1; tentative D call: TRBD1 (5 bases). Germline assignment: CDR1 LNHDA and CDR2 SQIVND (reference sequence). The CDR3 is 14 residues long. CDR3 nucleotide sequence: TGTGCTCGGCCCCCCCAGGGCGTGGACAATGAGCAGTTCTTC. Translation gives CARPPQGVDNEQFF.

The CDR3 protein is CASSIGTETNTEAFF. CDR3 nucleotides: TGCGCCAGCAGCATCGGGACAGAGACGAACACTGAAGCTTTCTTT. The chain joins TRBV5-1 to TRBJ1-1; 7 bases map to TRBD1. V lost 4 bases, J lost 1 base, and 7 bases stayed unmatched. The CDR3 extends over 15 amino acids. Germline V gene sequence: CDR1 SGHRS, CDR2 YFSETQ. The full variable domain, its missing parts supplied by reference TRBV5-1 and TRBJ1-1, is KAGVTQTPRYLIKTRGQQVTLSCSPISGHRSVSWYQQTPGQGLQFLFEYFSETQRNKGNFPGRFSGRQFSNSRSEMNVSTLELGDSALYLCASSIGTETNTEAFFGQGTRLTVV.

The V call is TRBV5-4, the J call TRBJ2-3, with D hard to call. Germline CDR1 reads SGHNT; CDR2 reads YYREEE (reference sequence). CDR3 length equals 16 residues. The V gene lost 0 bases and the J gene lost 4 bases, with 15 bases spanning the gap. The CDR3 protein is CASSLAGPAGPDTQYF. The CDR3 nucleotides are TGTGCCAGCAGCTTGGCTGGCCCAGCTGGGCCAGATACGCAGTATTTT. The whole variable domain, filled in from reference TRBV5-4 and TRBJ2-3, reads ETGVTQSPTHLIKTRGQQVTLRCSSQSGHNTVSWYQQALGQGPQFIFQYYREEENGRGNFPPRFSGLQFPNYSSELNVNALELDDSALYLCASSLAGPAGPDTQYFGPGTRLTVL.

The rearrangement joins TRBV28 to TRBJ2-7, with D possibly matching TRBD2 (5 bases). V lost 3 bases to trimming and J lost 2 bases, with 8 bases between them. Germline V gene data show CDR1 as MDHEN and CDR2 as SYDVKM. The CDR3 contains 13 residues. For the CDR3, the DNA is TGTGCCAGCAGTTTTAGCGAACCCTACGAGCAGTACTTC. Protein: CASSFSEPYEQYF.

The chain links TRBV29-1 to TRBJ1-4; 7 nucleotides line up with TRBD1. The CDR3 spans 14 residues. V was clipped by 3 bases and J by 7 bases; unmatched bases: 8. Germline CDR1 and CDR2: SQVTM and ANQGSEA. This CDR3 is CSVDRAGGTEKLFF. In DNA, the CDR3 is TGCAGCGTTGATAGGGCAGGGGGGACTGAAAAACTGTTTTTT.

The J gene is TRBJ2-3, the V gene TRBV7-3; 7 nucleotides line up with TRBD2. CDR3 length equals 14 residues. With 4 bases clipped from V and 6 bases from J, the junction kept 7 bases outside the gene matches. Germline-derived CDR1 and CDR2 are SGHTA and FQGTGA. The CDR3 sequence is CASSWSGDGDTQYF. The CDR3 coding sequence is TGTGCCAGCAGCTGGAGCGGGGATGGCGATACGCAGTATTTT.

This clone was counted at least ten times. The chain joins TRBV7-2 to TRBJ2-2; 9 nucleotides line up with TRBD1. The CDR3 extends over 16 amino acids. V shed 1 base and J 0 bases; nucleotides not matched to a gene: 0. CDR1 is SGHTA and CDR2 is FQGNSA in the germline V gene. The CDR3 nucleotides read TGTGCCAGCAGCTTAGGGACAGGGGCGAACACCGGGGAGCTGTTTTTT. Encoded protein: CASSLGTGANTGELFF.

For the CDR3, the DNA is TGTGCCAGCAGCAAAGTAGCCTCCCCCACGAACACTGAAGCTTTCTTT. Protein sequence: CASSKVASPTNTEAFF. This chain connects TRBV7-2 to TRBJ1-1, with D hard to call. There are 16 residues in the CDR3. Germline values: CDR1 SGHTA, CDR2 FQGNSA. V lost 5 bases and J lost 1, with 17 bases in between.

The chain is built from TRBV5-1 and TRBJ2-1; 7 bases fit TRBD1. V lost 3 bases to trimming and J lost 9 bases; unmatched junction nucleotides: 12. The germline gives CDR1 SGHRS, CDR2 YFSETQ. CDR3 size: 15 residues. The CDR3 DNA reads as TGCGCCAGCAGCTCCCACAGGGGCGATTCGAGTGAGCAGTTCTTC. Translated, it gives CASSSHRGDSSEQFF.

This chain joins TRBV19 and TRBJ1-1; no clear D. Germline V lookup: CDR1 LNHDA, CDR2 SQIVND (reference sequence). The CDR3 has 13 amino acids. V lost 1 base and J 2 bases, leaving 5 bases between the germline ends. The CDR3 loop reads CASSIAPNTEAFF. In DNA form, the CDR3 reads TGTGCCAGTAGTATAGCCCCTAACACTGAAGCTTTCTTT.

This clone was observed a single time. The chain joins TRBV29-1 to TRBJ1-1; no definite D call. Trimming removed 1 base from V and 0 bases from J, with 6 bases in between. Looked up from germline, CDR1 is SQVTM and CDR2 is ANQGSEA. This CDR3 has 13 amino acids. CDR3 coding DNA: TGCAGCGTTGAAGCGCAGATGAACACTGAAGCTTTCTTT. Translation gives CSVEAQMNTEAFF.

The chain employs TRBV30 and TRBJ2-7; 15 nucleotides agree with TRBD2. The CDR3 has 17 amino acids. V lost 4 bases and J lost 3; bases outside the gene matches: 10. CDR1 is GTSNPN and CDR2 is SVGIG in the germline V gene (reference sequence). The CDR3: CAWTPGTSGGTFYEQYF. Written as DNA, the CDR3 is TGTGCCTGGACCCCCGGGACTAGCGGGGGGACTTTCTACGAGCAGTACTTC. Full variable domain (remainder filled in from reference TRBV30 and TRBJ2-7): SQTIHQWPATLVQPVGSPLSLECTVEGTSNPNLYWYRQAAGRGLQLLFYSVGIGQISSEVPQNLSASRPQDRQFILSSKKLLLSDSGFYLCAWTPGTSGGTFYEQYFGPGTRLTVT.

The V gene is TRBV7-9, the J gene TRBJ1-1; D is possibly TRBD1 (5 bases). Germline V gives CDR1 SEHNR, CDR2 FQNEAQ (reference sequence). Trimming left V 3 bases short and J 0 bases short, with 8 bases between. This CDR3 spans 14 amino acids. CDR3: CASSFGGMNTEAFF. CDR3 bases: TGTGCCAGCAGCTTTGGGGGGATGAACACTGAAGCTTTCTTT.

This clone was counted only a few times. The CDR3 nucleotides read TGTGCCACCAGTGAGCAGAATCAGCCCCAGCATTTT. Translating gives CATSEQNQPQHF. The chain links TRBV24-1 to TRBJ1-5, with D unclear. CDR3 length: 12 amino acids. CDR1 and CDR2 (germline): KGHDR, SFDVKD. The V end lost 4 bases, the J end lost 4 bases, and 4 bases lay between the germline ends.